The 23 T cell receptor beta chains listed next were all sequenced from one sample in a study of tissue T cells after allogeneic stem cell transplantation. Only in-frame clones appear in the TCRdb table, and some are missing; sequencing was by immunoSEQ multiplex PCR. Here the sample spans roughly 2,300 clones, around 55% being singletons. The sample's time point: mouse harvest day 7 after allogeneic transplant. Tail vein injection delivered 10^7 T-cell-depleted bone marrow cells and 10^6 splenic CD5+ T cells. Sequenced sample: liver tissue. Source of these receptors: a female BALB/c mouse given C57BL/6 T cells with graft-versus-host disease after an allogeneic hematopoietic cell transplant.

This clone was detected only a few times. All gene names here are mouse names. The CDR3 goes on 1 residue after the read ends, and that part is filled in from the germline J gene. The chain couples TRBV31 to TRBJ2-1, with 11 bases fitting TRBD1. J lost 3 bases, V lost 3 bases, and 1 base had no gene match. Per the germline V gene, CDR1 is GKSSPN and CDR2 is SITVG. The CDR3 covers 14 residues. This CDR3 is CAWSGTGGYAEQFF. Incomplete CDR3 DNA: TGTGCCTGGAGCGGGACAGGGGGCTATGCTGAGCAGTTC. Drawing the rest from reference TRBV31 and TRBJ2-1, the complete variable domain is AQTIHQWPVAEIKAVGSPLSLGCTIKGKSSPNLYWYWQATGGTLQQLFYSITVGQVESVVQLNLSASRPKDDQFILSTEKLLLSHSGFYLCAWSGTGGYAEQFFGPGTRLTVL.

Comments on this clone: The gene names here belong to mouse. The sequence runs out 1 residue before the end of the CDR3; the remainder is reconstructed from the germline J gene. The chain links TRBV17 to TRBJ2-5; D possibly uses TRBD1 or TRBD2 (5 bases each). Trimming removed 0 bases at V and 2 bases at J, with 9 bases between. Germline CDR1 and CDR2: MNHDT and YYDKIL. The CDR3 is 15 amino acids. Incomplete CDR3 DNA: TGTGCTAGCAGTAGAGATAGCGGGGGCCAAGACACCCAGTAC. Translated: CASSRDSGGQDTQY. The full CDR3 protein is CASSRDSGGQDTQYF.

On this clone itself: A read error is possible here, since a much larger clone lies one base away. Here the gene names and germline are mouse. The read ends 1 residue before the CDR3 terminus; that terminus is restored from the germline J gene. This chain links TRBV13-3 with TRBJ2-7, with TRBD2 matching 8 bases. Looked up from germline, CDR1 is NNHDY and CDR2 is SYVADS. V was clipped by 0 bases and J by 5 bases; unmatched bases: 7. CDR3 length: 15 residues. The CDR3 loop is CASSDAWGGAHEQYF. Partial CDR3 DNA: TGTGCCAGCAGTGATGCATGGGGGGGGGCCCATGAACAGTAC.

With regard to this clone: Gene names denote mouse genes. The CDR3 is cut off 1 residue early in the read; its end comes from the germline J gene. This same CDR3 is encoded by further DNA sequences in the sample. The gene calls are TRBV23 and TRBJ2-1; whether TRBD2, the table's D call, matches the DNA was not checked. This CDR3 has 16 residues. CDR1 and CDR2 from the germline V gene are KGHTA and FQNQQP. The DNA read from the CDR3 is TGCTCCAGCAGTCAATCGAAAGGGGGGGAGTATGCTGAGCAGTTC. Encoded protein: CSSSQSKGGEYAEQF. The whole CDR3 protein is CSSSQSKGGEYAEQFF.

As regards this clone: Here the gene names and germline are mouse. The sequence runs out 1 residue before the end of the CDR3; the remainder is reconstructed from the germline J gene. The rearrangement joins TRBV23 to TRBJ2-4; the table assigns TRBD2, which was not confirmed against the DNA. Germline V lookup: CDR1 KGHTA, CDR2 FQNQQP. The CDR3 totals 15 residues. CDR3 sequence reads: CSSSQDWGSQNTLYF. The covered CDR3 bases are TGCTCCAGCAGTCAAGACTGGGGTAGTCAAAACACCTTGTAC.

This clone was seen a few times. Gene labels here are mouse ones. The observed sequence ends 1 residue before the CDR3 terminus, with the missing tail filled in from the germline J gene. The rearrangement uses TRBV3 and TRBJ2-7; D call uncertain. Germline loops: CDR1 SNHLY, CDR2 FYNGKV (reference sequence). The CDR3 is made up of 14 amino acids. Trimming removed 2 bases from V and 0 bases from J, with 8 bases in between. Partial CDR3 DNA: TGTGCCAGCAGCTTATCGCAGAGCTCCTATGAACAGTAC. Translation gives CASSLSQSSYEQY. The CDR3 in its entirety is CASSLSQSSYEQYF.

This clone was counted a few times. The germline and genes are mouse ones. The read finishes 1 residue shy of the CDR3 end, and the germline J gene is used to complete it. The chain joins TRBV19 to TRBJ2-1; 9 bases agree with TRBD2. The V gene's germline CDR1 is FNHDT and CDR2 SITEND (reference sequence). The CDR3 contains 15 residues. V was clipped by 1 base and J by 1 base; unmatched bases: 0. CDR3 DNA, as far as it was read: TGTGCCAGCAGTATAACTGGGGGGAACTATGCTGAGCAGTTC. It encodes CASSITGGNYAEQF. The CDR3, in full, reads CASSITGGNYAEQFF.

As for this clone: Any gene name here is a mouse gene name. The DNA ends 1 residue before the CDR3 does, and the rest of the CDR3 is filled in from the germline J gene. J is TRBJ1-1 and V is TRBV5; 10 nucleotides agree with TRBD1. From germline, CDR1 is LGHNA and CDR2 YNLKQL (reference sequence). This CDR3 is 12 amino acids long. V was clipped by 1 base and J by 11 bases; unmatched bases: 1. The CDR3 is CASSQGQGAVFF. CDR3 DNA, as far as it was read: TGTGCCAGCAGCCAAGGACAGGGGGCGGTCTTC.

With respect to this clone: Mouse germline and gene names are used. With the read ending 1 residue before the CDR3 end, the germline J gene is used to fill in that end. The chain carries TRBV3 and TRBJ1-1, with D possibly matching TRBD1 (6 bases). Trimming cost V 4 bases and J 6 bases, with 9 bases left between them. Germline CDR1 is SNHLY and CDR2 is FYNGKV (reference sequence). The CDR3 is 12 residues long. The CDR3 region is CASSSGVAEVFF. The CDR3 DNA, read in part, is TGTGCCAGCAGCTCAGGGGTGGCAGAAGTCTTC. Full variable domain (remainder filled in from reference TRBV3 and TRBJ1-1): GPKVLQIPSHQIIDMGQMVTLNCDPVSNHLYFYWYKQILGQQMEFLVNFYNGKVMEKSKLFKDQFSVERPDGSYFTLKIQPTALEDSAVYFCASSSGVAEVFFGKGTRLTVV.

Only one count was recorded for this clone. All gene names here are mouse names. The CDR3 extends 1 residue past the end of the read, so its final part is completed from the germline J gene. The J gene is TRBJ2-5, the V gene TRBV23; the D call in the table, TRBD2, was not verified against the DNA. Germline CDR1 is KGHTA and CDR2 is FQNQQP. CDR3 length: 14 amino acids. The part of the CDR3 DNA that was read is TGCTCCAGCAGTCAAGGGGGGGCGCAGGACACCCAGTAC. It encodes CSSSQGGAQDTQY. The whole CDR3 reads CSSSQGGAQDTQYF.

In the case of this clone: Mouse gene names apply. The sequenced fragment ends 1 residue before the CDR3 boundary, so the rest is inferred from the germline J gene. J is TRBJ1-1 and V is TRBV1; no definite D call. The CDR3 runs to 13 residues. The V end was cut by 0 bases, the J end by 3 bases, with 5 bases between. Per germline, CDR1 NSQYPW and CDR2 LRSPGD (reference sequence). The covered CDR3 bases are TGCACCTGCAGTGCAGAAAGGGACACAGAAGTCTTC. Translating it yields CTCSAERDTEVF. In full, the CDR3 is CTCSAERDTEVFF.

Worth noting for this clone: These gene names are mouse names. Sequencing ends 1 residue short of the CDR3 end; the germline J gene provides the rest. The V and J genes are TRBV26 and TRBJ2-7; TRBD1 agrees at 12 bases. The J segment lost 7 bases and the V segment lost 6 bases, leaving 4 bases of the junction unmatched. The germline V gene encodes CDR1 KGHPV and CDR2 FQNQEV (reference sequence). CDR3 length equals 13 residues. The CDR3 is CASSWDRGREQYF. The covered CDR3 bases are TGTGCCAGCAGCTGGGACAGGGGGCGAGAACAGTAC.

This clone was detected only a few times. The gene names given are mouse names. The DNA ends 1 residue before the CDR3 does, and the rest of the CDR3 is filled in from the germline J gene. The V call is TRBV2, the J call TRBJ2-3, with a possible D match to TRBD1 (6 bases). Trimming stripped 1 base from V and 6 bases from J, with 11 bases between. Per the germline V gene, CDR1 is LGHNA and CDR2 is YSYQKL. This CDR3 spans 14 amino acids. The CDR3 bases that were read are TGTGCCAGCAGCCAAGCCTGGGACACCGAAACGCTGTAT. Protein sequence: CASSQAWDTETLY. The full CDR3 protein reads CASSQAWDTETLYF.

Of note for this clone: Genes and germline come from the mouse. Read sequence stops 1 residue before the CDR3 end, and the germline J gene provides the missing end. The chain uses TRBV19 and TRBJ2-1, with 9 bases aligning to TRBD2. J gave up 3 bases and V 1 base, and 2 bases lay outside the gene matches. In germline, CDR1 is FNHDT, CDR2 SITEND (reference sequence). There are 15 residues in the CDR3. CDR3 residues: CASSISWGGYAEQFF. The sequenced CDR3 bases are TGTGCCAGCAGTATATCCTGGGGGGGCTATGCTGAGCAGTTC.

The sample holds a few counts of this clone. Here the gene names and germline are mouse. Read coverage stops 1 residue before the CDR3 terminus; the germline J gene supplies the remainder. The chain joins TRBV19 to TRBJ1-4; the D gene is possibly TRBD1 (5 bases). CDR1 and CDR2 from the germline V gene are FNHDT and SITEND (reference sequence). The CDR3 is 15 amino acids. V was clipped by 2 bases and J by 3 bases, with 11 bases between them. CDR3 amino acids: CASSIPGKANERLFF. The DNA read from the CDR3 is TGTGCCAGCAGTATCCCAGGGAAGGCCAACGAAAGATTATTT.

Of note for this clone: Gene names denote mouse genes. The CDR3 end lies 1 residue beyond the end of the read and is filled in from the germline J gene. V is TRBV5 and J is TRBJ1-2; TRBD1 matches 11 bases. Germline-derived CDR1 and CDR2 are LGHNA and YNLKQL (reference sequence). There are 16 residues in the CDR3. Unmatched junction bases numbered 9, after V lost 4 bases and J lost 5 bases. The part of the CDR3 DNA that was read is TGTGCCAGCAGCCCCCGGACAGGGGGCGCGAGGTCCGACTACACC. Its translation is CASSPRTGGARSDYT. The full CDR3 sequence reads CASSPRTGGARSDYTF.

A remark on this clone: These gene names are mouse names. The read gets to within 1 residue of the CDR3 end, and the germline J gene fills in the rest. The chain carries TRBV26 and TRBJ2-5; no clear D gene. V was cut by 4 bases and J by 6 bases, with 8 bases left in between. Germline lookup yields CDR1 KGHPV and CDR2 FQNQEV (reference sequence). The CDR3 runs 12 residues. Partial CDR3 DNA: TGTGCCAGCAGTCCGAGAGGGGACACCCAGTAC. Translating gives CASSPRGDTQY. The full CDR3 is CASSPRGDTQYF.

In the case of this clone: These gene names are mouse names. The read terminates 1 residue ahead of where the CDR3 ends, so the germline J gene completes it. The chain carries TRBV14 and TRBJ2-5, with 11 bases matching TRBD2. CDR1 SGHDT and CDR2 FRDEAV come from the germline V gene. The CDR3 totals 13 residues. Germline trimming cut 5 bases from V and 6 bases from J; bases unmatched to any gene: 2. Incomplete CDR3 DNA: TGTGCCAGCAGCCGGACTGGGGGGGACACCCAGTAC. The encoded protein is CASSRTGGDTQY. The CDR3 in full is CASSRTGGDTQYF.

Regarding this clone: Mouse gene names and germline throughout. The missing CDR3 end, 1 residue past where the read stops, is filled in from the germline J gene. The rearrangement uses TRBV16 and TRBJ2-7; D may be TRBD2 (6 bases). Trimming left V 1 base short and J 2 bases short, with 9 bases between. CDR1 and CDR2 (germline): SGHSA, FRNQAP. This CDR3 has 14 residues. The sequenced CDR3 bases are TGTGCAAGCAGCTTAGCTGGGGCCGCCTATGAACAGTAC. Its translation is CASSLAGAAYEQY. Given in full, the CDR3 is CASSLAGAAYEQYF.

Notes on this clone: Mouse germline and gene names are used. The CDR3 end falls 1 residue outside the read, so it is completed with the germline J gene. The rearrangement uses TRBV14 and TRBJ1-1; D might be TRBD1 (6 bases). Between the trimmed V and J ends, which lost 1 base and 7 bases, there was a span of 8 bases. This CDR3 comprises 12 residues. Germline CDR1 reads SGHDT; CDR2 reads FRDEAV. CDR3 sequence reads: CASSFMDREVFF. CDR3 bases read: TGTGCCAGCAGTTTCATGGACAGAGAAGTCTTC.

In its sample, this clone was seen a few times. The gene names given are mouse names. The observed sequence ends 1 residue before the CDR3 terminus, with the missing tail filled in from the germline J gene. The chain has TRBV26 and TRBJ2-2, with D unclear. V lost 3 bases to trimming and J lost 3 bases, with 2 bases between them. Germline V gives CDR1 KGHPV, CDR2 FQNQEV (reference sequence). The CDR3 has 12 residues. The CDR3 is CASSLHTGQLYF. The CDR3 bases that were read are TGTGCCAGCAGTCTACACACCGGGCAGCTCTAC.

This clone was detected a few times. Germline and genes here are mouse. With the read ending 1 residue before the CDR3 end, the germline J gene is used to fill in that end. This chain joins TRBV26 and TRBJ2-4, with D perhaps TRBD1 or TRBD2 (10 bases each). Trimming removed 4 bases at V and 6 bases at J, with 26 bases between. CDR3 length: 18 residues. Germline V CDR1 and CDR2: KGHPV, FQNQEV (reference sequence). The CDR3 here is CASSQGTGAWGGANTLYF. Incomplete CDR3 DNA: TGTGCCAGCAGTCAAGGGACAGGGGCCTGGGGGGGCGCGAACACCTTGTAC.

As for this clone: Mouse gene names apply. The read stops 1 residue short of the end of the CDR3; the missing end is completed from the germline J gene. V gene TRBV13-1 combines with J gene TRBJ1-2, with D uncertain. The CDR3 is 14 residues long. Looked up from germline, CDR1 is NSHNY and CDR2 is SYGAGN. V lost 2 bases to trimming and J lost 0 bases, with 8 bases between them. Incomplete CDR3 DNA: TGTGCCAGCAGTGAACGGGCAACAAACTCCGACTACACC. The encoded protein is CASSERATNSDYT. The whole CDR3 protein reads CASSERATNSDYTF.